This TCR beta chain is drawn from a study of cytomegalovirus exposure and HLA in healthy donors. Study in general: Assignment to the Caucasian-associated ancestry cluster applied to over 70% of the approximately 400 genotyped donors. Regarding the study as a whole: Using a false discovery rate of 0.05, a later analysis showed that approximately 18,000 TCR beta sequences were associated with HLA alleles.

The PCR employed 60 Vbeta primers together with 13 Jbeta primers. In the source study's methods: Later analysis identified tens of millions of unique TCR beta chains, roughly 11 million shared. TCRdb's table, derived via immunoSEQ multiplex PCR, lists solely in-frame clones and lacks some. D and trimming come from the DNA, and the V and J calls and clone size come from that table. The table lists 150,000 to 200,000 clones, 75% to 85% of them singletons, with about 2.5% in the top ten. V was clipped by 3 bases and J by 1 base; unmatched bases: 3. The CDR3 length is 15 residues. Looked up from germline, CDR1 is LGHNA and CDR2 is YNFKEQ. A word on this clone: What it binds is not known.

This chain links TRBV4-2 with TRBJ2-4, with TRBD1 matching over 7 bases. The sample was PBMCs. This TCR came from a woman aged 45-65 years in good health and CMV-seronegative. The CDR3 is CASSQTGTAKNIQYF. The CDR3 DNA follows: TGTGCCAGCAGCCAGACAGGGACGGCCAAAAACATTCAGTACTTC.